Listed here is a single T cell receptor (beta chain). The entry originates in a study of cytomegalovirus exposure and HLA in healthy donors. This table comes from immunoSEQ multiplex PCR, and its TCRdb copy is limited to in-frame clones, with some not included. The repertoire holds some 90,000 clones, with around 96% as singletons. CDR3 length equals 15 residues. The germline V gene has CDR1 SGHNT and CDR2 YYREEE (reference sequence). V gave up 2 bases and J gave up 5 bases; unmatched junction bases: 5. The chain links TRBV5-4 to TRBJ2-2; 8 nucleotides line up with TRBD2. Sample: PBMCs. The clonotype originates from a man younger than 35 in good health and CMV-seronegative. In nucleotides, the CDR3 is TGTGCCAGCAGCTTTCGGTCGGGAGGGACCGGGGAGCTGTTTTTT. As protein: CASSFRSGGTGELFF.